This T cell receptor beta chain was sequenced during a study of cytomegalovirus exposure and HLA in healthy donors. 13 Jbeta primers and 60 Vbeta primers were used for the PCR. The method was immunoSEQ multiplex PCR; TCRdb's version includes in-frame clones alone and lacks a portion of them. The top ten clones hold roughly 2% of a sample with 90,000 or so clones, roughly 80% of them seen once. The germline V gene has CDR1 MNHNS and CDR2 SASEGT. The CDR3 is made up of 15 amino acids. V gave up 4 bases and J gave up 2 bases; unmatched junction bases: 6. The clonotype comes from a boy aged 10-17 years in good health and CMV-seronegative. V is TRBV6-1 and J is TRBJ1-2, with 8 nucleotides matching TRBD1. Source material: PBMCs. The CDR3 is CASSVWTGLNYGYTF. The CDR3 coding sequence is TGTGCCAGCAGTGTGTGGACAGGGCTAAACTATGGCTACACCTTC.